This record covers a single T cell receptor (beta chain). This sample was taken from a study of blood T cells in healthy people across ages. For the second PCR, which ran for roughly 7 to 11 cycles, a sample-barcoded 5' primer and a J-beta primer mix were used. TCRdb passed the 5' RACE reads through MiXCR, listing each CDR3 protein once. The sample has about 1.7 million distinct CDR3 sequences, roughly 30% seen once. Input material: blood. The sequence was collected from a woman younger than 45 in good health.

This CDR3 is CATSDSKGGTYNEQFF. The CDR3 coding sequence is TGTGCCACCAGTGATTCAAAAGGGGGAACCTACAATGAGCAGTTCTTC. This chain joins TRBV24-1 and TRBJ2-1; perhaps TRBD1 as D (6 bases). The CDR3 totals 16 residues. The germline V gene encodes CDR1 KGHDR and CDR2 SFDVKD. V dropped 2 bases and J dropped 2 bases, with 12 bases sitting between them.